What follows are 9 T cell receptor beta chains derived from one specimen sequenced in a study of T cell responses to AZD1222 COVID-19 vaccine. The data were produced by immunoSEQ multiplex PCR, yet TCRdb's version contains in-frame clones alone and is incomplete. The sample lists more than 95,000 clones, around 91% seen once, with under 20% in the top ten. The sequenced sample was peripheral blood, obtained on day 0 of AZD1222 vaccination. Source of these receptors: an adult in good health.

Of note for this clone: The CDR3 ends on some other residue instead of the conserved phenylalanine or tryptophan, so this is likely a read error. V and J are TRBV3-1 (or the pseudogene TRBV3-2) and TRBJ1-6, with unresolved D. CDR1 is LGHDT and CDR2 is YNNKEL in the germline V gene (reference sequence). Trimming removed 3 bases at V and 5 bases at J, with 11 bases between. CDR3 length: 15 amino acids. As DNA, the CDR3 is TGTGCCAGCAGCCAGGGATGGGGTAATAATTCACCCCTCCACCTT. Protein: CASSQGWGNNSPLHL.

The chain has TRBV25-1 and TRBJ1-6, with 7 bases lining up with TRBD1. V shed 3 bases and J 0 bases; nucleotides not matched to a gene: 5. The CDR3 loop spans 17 amino acids. CDR1 and CDR2 from the germline V gene are MGHDK and SYGVNS. The CDR3 region has the DNA TGTGCCAGCAGTGATTCGGACAGGAGCTCCTATAATTCACCCCTCCACTTT. The encoded protein is CASSDSDRSSYNSPLHF.

The chain carries TRBV6-5 and TRBJ1-5, with D maybe TRBD1 (6 bases). Looked up from germline, CDR1 is MNHEY and CDR2 is SVGAGI. Trimming took off 6 bases at V and 6 bases at J, with 12 bases between the two ends. The CDR3 loop spans 13 amino acids. The CDR3 is CASSSTGRQPQHF. CDR3 coding DNA: TGTGCCAGCAGCTCGACAGGACGTCAGCCCCAGCATTTT.

This chain links TRBV20-1 with TRBJ2-1; possible D gene TRBD2, 7 bases. The V gene's germline CDR1 is DFQATT and CDR2 SNEGSKA (reference sequence). This CDR3 has 14 amino acids. V was clipped by 3 bases and J by 7 bases, with 16 bases between them. The CDR3 nucleotides are TGCAGTGCTAGTAGTGGGGGGGCTCTTAATGAGCAGTTCTTC. Its protein product is CSASSGGALNEQFF.

The chain combines TRBV12-3 or TRBV12-4 with TRBJ1-4; D is ambiguous. V was trimmed by 6 bases and J by 3 bases, leaving 8 bases between them. The CDR3 has 13 residues. CDR3 sequence: CASRPGSNEKLFF. CDR3 in DNA: TGTGCCAGCAGACCGGGGTCTAATGAAAAACTGTTTTTT.

The count of this clone is one. CDR3 coding DNA: TGCGCCAGCAGCACCCGACAGTATAGCAATCAGCCCCAGCATTTT. Translating it yields CASSTRQYSNQPQHF. The chain employs TRBV4-1 and TRBJ1-5; the D gene is possibly TRBD1 (5 bases). V was pared by 5 bases and J by 0 bases, with 11 bases between. This CDR3 is 15 amino acids long. Germline V gives CDR1 MGHRA, CDR2 YSYEKL.

The chain has TRBV19 and TRBJ2-7, with 9 bases that match TRBD1. J gave up 6 bases and V 3 bases, and 6 bases lay outside the gene matches. Germline V CDR1 and CDR2: LNHDA, SQIVND (reference sequence). This CDR3 comprises 14 residues. As DNA, the CDR3 is TGTGCCAGTAGTATCCCGGGACAGGGAGTCGAGCAGTACTTC. Translated: CASSIPGQGVEQYF. The variable domain in full, completed from reference TRBV19 and TRBJ2-7, reads DGGITQSPKYLFRKEGQNVTLSCEQNLNHDAMYWYRQDPGQGLRLIYYSQIVNDFQKGDIAEGYSVSREKKESFPLTVTSAQKNPTAFYLCASSIPGQGVEQYFGPGTRLTVT.

The chain recombines TRBV18 with TRBJ1-1, with 8 bases identical to TRBD1. The CDR3 loop spans 15 amino acids. Trimming cost V 0 bases and J 3 bases; bases outside gene matches: 3. The germline V gene encodes CDR1 KGHSH and CDR2 LQKENI. CDR3 in amino acids: CASSPPDREDTEAFF. In DNA, the CDR3 is TGTGCCAGCTCACCACCGGACAGGGAGGACACTGAAGCTTTCTTT.

V is TRBV7-8 and J is TRBJ1-5; TRBD1 might be the D (6 bases). This CDR3 spans 16 amino acids. V was cut by 5 bases and J by 2 bases, with 16 bases left in between. Germline CDR1 reads SGHVS; CDR2 reads FQNEAQ. The CDR3 region has the DNA TGTGCCAGCAGCCCCCAACAGGGTTGGGGCAATCAGCCCCAGCATTTT. Translating it yields CASSPQQGWGNQPQHF.